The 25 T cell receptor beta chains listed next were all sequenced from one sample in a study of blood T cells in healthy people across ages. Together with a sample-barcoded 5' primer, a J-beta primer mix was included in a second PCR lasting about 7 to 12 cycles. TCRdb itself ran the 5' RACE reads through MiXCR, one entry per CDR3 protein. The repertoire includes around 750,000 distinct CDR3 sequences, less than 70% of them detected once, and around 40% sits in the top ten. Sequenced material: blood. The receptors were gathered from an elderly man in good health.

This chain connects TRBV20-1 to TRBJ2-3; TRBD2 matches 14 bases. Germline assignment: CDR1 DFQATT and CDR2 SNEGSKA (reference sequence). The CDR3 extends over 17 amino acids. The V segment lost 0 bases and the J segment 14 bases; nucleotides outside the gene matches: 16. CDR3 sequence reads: CSARDLRLAGGHRDAYF. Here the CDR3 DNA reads TGCAGTGCTAGAGATCTTAGACTAGCGGGAGGGCACAGAGACGCGTATTTT.

DNA of the CDR3: TGTGCCATCAGCCCGACGGGGGCTCGGGGCGAGCAGTACTTC. Translation gives CAISPTGARGEQYF. This sequence joins TRBV10-3 and TRBJ2-7; TRBD1 or TRBD2 may be the D gene (6 bases each). V lost 6 bases, J lost 6 bases, and 18 bases lay in between. CDR1 ENHRY and CDR2 SYGVKD come from the germline V gene. There are 14 residues in the CDR3.

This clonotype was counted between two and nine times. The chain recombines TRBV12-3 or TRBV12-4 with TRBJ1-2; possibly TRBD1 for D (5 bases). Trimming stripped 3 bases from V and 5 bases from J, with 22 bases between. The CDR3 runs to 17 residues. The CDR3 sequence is CASSFVGPRGLYYGYTF. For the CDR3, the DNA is TGTGCCAGCAGTTTTGTAGGTCCACGGGGACTGTATTATGGCTACACCTTC.

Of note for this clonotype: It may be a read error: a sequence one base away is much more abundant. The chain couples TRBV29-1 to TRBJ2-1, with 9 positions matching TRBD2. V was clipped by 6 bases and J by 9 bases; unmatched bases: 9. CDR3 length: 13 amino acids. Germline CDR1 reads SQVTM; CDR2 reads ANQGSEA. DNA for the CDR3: TGCAGCGTCCCCGGGACTAGCAGGATTGAGCAGTTCTTC. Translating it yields CSVPGTSRIEQFF.

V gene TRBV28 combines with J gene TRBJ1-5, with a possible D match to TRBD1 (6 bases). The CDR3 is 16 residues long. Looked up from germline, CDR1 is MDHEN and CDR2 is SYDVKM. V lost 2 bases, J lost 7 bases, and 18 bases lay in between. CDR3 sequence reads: CASSLPGAGERQPQHF. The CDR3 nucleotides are TGTGCCAGCAGTTTACCCGGGGCAGGGGAACGGCAGCCCCAGCATTTT.

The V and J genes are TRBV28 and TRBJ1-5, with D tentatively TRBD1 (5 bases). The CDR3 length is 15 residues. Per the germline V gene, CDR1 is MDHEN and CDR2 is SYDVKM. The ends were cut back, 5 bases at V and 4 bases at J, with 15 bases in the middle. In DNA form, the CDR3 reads TGTGCCAGCAGTCCCCAGGGACTGACAAATCAGCCCCAGCATTTT. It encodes CASSPQGLTNQPQHF.

The CDR3 region has the DNA TGTGCCAGCAGCTCATACCTTGACAGTACTCAGCCCCAGCATTTT. Protein: CASSSYLDSTQPQHF. The V and J genes are TRBV7-9 and TRBJ1-5, with D perhaps TRBD1 (5 bases). The CDR3 has 15 residues. CDR1 SEHNR and CDR2 FQNEAQ come from the germline V gene (reference sequence). V was shortened by 4 bases and J by 6 bases, with 16 bases between the two germline ends. The entire variable domain, with the rest obtained from reference TRBV7-9 and TRBJ1-5, is as follows: DTGVSQNPRHKITKRGQNVTFRCDPISEHNRLYWYRQTLGQGPEFLTYFQNEAQLEKSRLLSDRFSAERPKGSFSTLEIQRTEQGDSAMYLCASSSYLDSTQPQHFGDGTRLSIL.

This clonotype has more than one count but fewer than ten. The CDR3 sequence is CASSSGLQNEKLFF. The CDR3 nucleotides are TGTGCCAGCAGTTCCGGCCTACAAAATGAAAAACTGTTTTTT. This chain uses TRBV27 with TRBJ1-4; D is uncertain. Germline V gene sequence: CDR1 MNHEY, CDR2 SMNVEV (reference sequence). V was pared by 4 bases and J by 5 bases, with 11 bases between. There are 14 residues in the CDR3. Together with reference TRBV27 and TRBJ1-4, the CDR3 gives the full variable domain: EAQVTQNPRYLITVTGKKLTVTCSQNMNHEYMSWYRQDPGLGLRQIYYSMNVEVTDKGDVPEGYKVSRKEKRNFPLILESPSPNQTSLYFCASSSGLQNEKLFFGSGTQLSVL.

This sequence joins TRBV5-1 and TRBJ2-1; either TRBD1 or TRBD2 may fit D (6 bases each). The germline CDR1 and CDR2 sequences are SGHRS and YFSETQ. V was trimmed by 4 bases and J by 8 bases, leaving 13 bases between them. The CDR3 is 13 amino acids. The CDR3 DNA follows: TGCGCCAGCAGCCGGCAGGAGGGGGATGAGCAGTTCTTC. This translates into CASSRQEGDEQFF. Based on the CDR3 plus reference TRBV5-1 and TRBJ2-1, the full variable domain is KAGVTQTPRYLIKTRGQQVTLSCSPISGHRSVSWYQQTPGQGLQFLFEYFSETQRNKGNFPGRFSGRQFSNSRSEMNVSTLELGDSALYLCASSRQEGDEQFFGPGTRLTVL.

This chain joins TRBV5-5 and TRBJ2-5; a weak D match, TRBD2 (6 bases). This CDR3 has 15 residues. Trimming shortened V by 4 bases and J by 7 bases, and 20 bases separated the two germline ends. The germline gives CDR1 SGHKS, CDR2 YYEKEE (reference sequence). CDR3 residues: CASSSPGTSSGTQYF. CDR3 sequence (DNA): TGTGCCAGCAGCAGCCCCGGGACTTCCTCGGGGACCCAGTACTTC.

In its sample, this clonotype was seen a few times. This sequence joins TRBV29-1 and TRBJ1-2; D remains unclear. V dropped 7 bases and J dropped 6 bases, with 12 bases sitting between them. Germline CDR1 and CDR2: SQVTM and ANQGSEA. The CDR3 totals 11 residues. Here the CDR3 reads CSAEVGDGYTF. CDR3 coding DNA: TGCAGCGCGGAGGTTGGAGATGGCTACACCTTC.

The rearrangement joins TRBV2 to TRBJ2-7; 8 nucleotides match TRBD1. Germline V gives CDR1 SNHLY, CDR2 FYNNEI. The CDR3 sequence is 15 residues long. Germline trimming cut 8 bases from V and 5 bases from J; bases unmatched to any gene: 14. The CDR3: CASSRRRTGYHEQYF. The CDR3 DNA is TGTGCCAGCTCCCGTAGGCGGACAGGGTACCACGAGCAGTACTTC.

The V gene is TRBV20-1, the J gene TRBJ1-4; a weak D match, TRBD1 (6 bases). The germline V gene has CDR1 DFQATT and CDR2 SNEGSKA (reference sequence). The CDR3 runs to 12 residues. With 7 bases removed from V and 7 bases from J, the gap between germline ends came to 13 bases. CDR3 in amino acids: CSGVGASEKLFF. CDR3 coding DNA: TGCAGTGGCGTGGGGGCTTCTGAAAAACTGTTTTTT.

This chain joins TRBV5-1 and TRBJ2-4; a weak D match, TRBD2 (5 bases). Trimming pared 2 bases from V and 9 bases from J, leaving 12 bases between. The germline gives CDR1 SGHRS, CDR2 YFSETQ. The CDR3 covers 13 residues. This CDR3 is CASSLPSSPIQYF. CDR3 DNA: TGCGCCAGCAGCTTACCTAGCAGCCCCATTCAGTACTTC.

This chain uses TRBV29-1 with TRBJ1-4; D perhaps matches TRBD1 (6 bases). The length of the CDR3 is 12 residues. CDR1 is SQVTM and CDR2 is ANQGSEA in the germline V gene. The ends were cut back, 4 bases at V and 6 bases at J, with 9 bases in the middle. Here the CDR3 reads CSVGGADEKLFF. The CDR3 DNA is TGCAGCGTTGGGGGGGCGGATGAAAAACTGTTTTTT. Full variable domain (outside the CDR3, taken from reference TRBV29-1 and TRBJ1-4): SAVISQKPSRDICQRGTSLTIQCQVDSQVTMMFWYRQQPGQSLTLIATANQGSEATYESGFVIDKFPISRPNLTFSTLTVSNMSPEDSSIYLCSVGGADEKLFFGSGTQLSVL.

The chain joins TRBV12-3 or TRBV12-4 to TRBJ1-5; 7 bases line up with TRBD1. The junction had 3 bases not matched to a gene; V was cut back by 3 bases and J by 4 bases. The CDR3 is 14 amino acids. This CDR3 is CASSFSQGNQPQHF. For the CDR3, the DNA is TGTGCCAGCAGTTTTTCACAGGGGAATCAGCCCCAGCATTTT.

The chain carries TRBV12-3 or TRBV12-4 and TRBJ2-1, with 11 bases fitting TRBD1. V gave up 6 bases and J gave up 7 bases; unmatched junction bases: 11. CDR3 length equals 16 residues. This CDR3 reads CASRPLGQGARNEQFF. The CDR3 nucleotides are TGTGCCAGCAGACCCCTCGGACAGGGGGCAAGGAATGAGCAGTTCTTC.

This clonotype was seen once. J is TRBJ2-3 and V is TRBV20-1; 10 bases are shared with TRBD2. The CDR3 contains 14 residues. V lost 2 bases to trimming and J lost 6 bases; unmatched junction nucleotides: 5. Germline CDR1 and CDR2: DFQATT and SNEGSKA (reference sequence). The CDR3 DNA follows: TGCAGTGCTAGACTAGCGGGAGAATGGGATACGCAGTATTTT. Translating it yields CSARLAGEWDTQYF.

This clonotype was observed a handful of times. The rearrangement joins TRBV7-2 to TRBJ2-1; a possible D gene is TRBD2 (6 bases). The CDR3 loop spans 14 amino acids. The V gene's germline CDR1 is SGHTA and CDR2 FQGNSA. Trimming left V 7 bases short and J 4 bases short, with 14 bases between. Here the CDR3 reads CASTRASEYNEQFF. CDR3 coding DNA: TGTGCCAGCACTCGGGCTAGCGAATACAATGAGCAGTTCTTC.

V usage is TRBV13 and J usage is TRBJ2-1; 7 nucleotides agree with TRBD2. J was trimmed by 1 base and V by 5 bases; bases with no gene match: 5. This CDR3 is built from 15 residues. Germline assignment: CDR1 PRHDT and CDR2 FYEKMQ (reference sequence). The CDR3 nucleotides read TGTGCCAGCAGCCATACGGGGGGTTCCTACAATGAGCAGTTCTTC. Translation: CASSHTGGSYNEQFF. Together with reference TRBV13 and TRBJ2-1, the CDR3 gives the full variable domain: AAGVIQSPRHLIKEKRETATLKCYPIPRHDTVYWYQQGPGQDPQFLISFYEKMQSDKGSIPDRFSAQQFSDYHSELNMSSLELGDSALYFCASSHTGGSYNEQFFGPGTRLTVL.

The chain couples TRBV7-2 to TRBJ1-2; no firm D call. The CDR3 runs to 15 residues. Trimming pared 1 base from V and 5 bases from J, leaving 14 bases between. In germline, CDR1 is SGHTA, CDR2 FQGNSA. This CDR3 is CASSLGAGLEYGYTF. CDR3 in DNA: TGTGCCAGCAGCTTAGGAGCAGGTCTAGAGTATGGCTACACCTTC.

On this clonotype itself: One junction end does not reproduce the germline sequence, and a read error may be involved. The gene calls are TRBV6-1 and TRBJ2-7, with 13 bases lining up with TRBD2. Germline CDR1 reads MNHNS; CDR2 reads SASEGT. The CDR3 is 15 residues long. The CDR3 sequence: CASREGLAGAYEQYF. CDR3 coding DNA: TGTGCCAGCAGGGAAGGACTAGCGGGAGCCTACGAGCAGTACTTC.

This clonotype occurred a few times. The DNA of the CDR3 is TGTGCCACGACCGGACAGGGGATCCACGAGCAGTACTTC. Translated, it gives CATTGQGIHEQYF. V and J are TRBV5-5 and TRBJ2-7, with TRBD1 matching 9 bases. The junction had 9 bases not matched to a gene; V was cut back by 9 bases and J by 5 bases. This CDR3 has 13 residues. Germline CDR1 and CDR2: SGHKS and YYEKEE (reference sequence).

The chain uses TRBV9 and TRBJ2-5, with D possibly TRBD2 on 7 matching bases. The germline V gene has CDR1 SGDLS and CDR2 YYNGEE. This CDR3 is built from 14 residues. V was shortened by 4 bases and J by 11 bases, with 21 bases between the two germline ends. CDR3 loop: CASSPRGGLVQQYF. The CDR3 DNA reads TGTGCCAGCAGCCCGAGGGGGGGCCTCGTCCAGCAGTACTTC.

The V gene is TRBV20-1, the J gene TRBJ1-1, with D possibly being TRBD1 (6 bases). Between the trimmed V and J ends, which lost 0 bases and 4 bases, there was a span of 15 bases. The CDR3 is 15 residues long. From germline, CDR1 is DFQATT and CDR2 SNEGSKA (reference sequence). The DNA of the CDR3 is TGCAGTGCTAGAGACGTCGGAGGGGGACGCACTGAAGCTTTCTTT. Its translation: CSARDVGGGRTEAFF.